These T cell receptor beta chains were read from a single sample in a study of spatial heterogeneity in lung cancer. TCRdb reanalysed the 5' RACE reads using MiXCR and keeps one entry per CDR3 protein. The table shows 27,000 or so distinct CDR3 sequences, with less than 6.5% occurring only once. The specimen was PBMCs, collected at follow-up. These receptors all stem from a female donor with early-stage non-small cell lung cancer. Both conserved end residues are part of each CDR3. D genes are given only for firm matches. Rows may omit the clone size; those that give it use once, few, many or a size class.

clone size,D gene,J gene,V gene,CDR3 length,CDR3 protein,CDR3 DNA
NA,TRBD1,TRBJ2-4,TRBV28,15,CASLRTGPNKNIQYF,TGTGCCAGCTTACGGACAGGCCCTAACAAAAACATTCAGTACTTC
few,NA,TRBJ1-1,TRBV5-1,14,CASSYGGSNTEAFF,TGCGCCAGCAGTTACGGGGGCTCTAACACTGAAGCTTTCTTT
many,TRBD2,TRBJ2-7,TRBV20-1,15,CSARDWTSASYEQYF,TGCAGTGCTAGAGATTGGACTAGCGCCTCCTACGAGCAGTACTTC
NA,TRBD1,TRBJ2-3,TRBV5-1,15,CASSLAAQGADTQYF,TGCGCCAGCAGCTTGGCAGCACAGGGGGCAGATACGCAGTATTTT
many,TRBD1,TRBJ1-1,TRBV29-1,12,CSVVDRETEAFF,TGCAGCGTTGTCGACAGGGAAACTGAAGCTTTCTTT
many,TRBD2,TRBJ2-1,TRBV5-1,15,CASSLGLLADNEQFF,TGCGCCAGCAGCTTGGGCTTACTAGCGGACAATGAGCAGTTCTTC
many,NA,TRBJ2-5,TRBV28,13,CASFGQQEITQYF,TGTGCCAGCTTCGGACAGCAAGAGATTACCCAGTACTTC
many,NA,TRBJ2-7,TRBV29-1,12,CSVEGDAYEQYF,TGCAGCGTTGAGGGGGATGCCTACGAGCAGTACTTC
many,TRBD1,TRBJ2-7,TRBV5-6,17,CASSPQGAGGASYEQYF,TGTGCCAGCAGCCCTCAGGGGGCAGGCGGCGCCTCCTACGAGCAGTACTTC
medium-sized,NA,TRBJ2-6,TRBV29-1,12,CSVVPGANVLTF,TGCAGCGTTGTACCCGGGGCCAACGTCCTGACTTTC
few,TRBD2,TRBJ2-3,TRBV12-3/TRBV12-4,16,CASSSISGDSTDTQYF,TGTGCCAGCAGTTCGATTAGCGGGGATAGCACAGATACGCAGTATTTT
many,NA,TRBJ1-5,TRBV27,15,CASSLDRGSNQPQHF,TGTGCCAGCAGTTTAGACCGAGGGAGCAATCAGCCCCAGCATTTT
many,NA,TRBJ2-3,TRBV6-5,15,CASSYGPGEADTQYF,TGTGCCAGCAGTTACGGACCGGGAGAGGCAGATACGCAGTATTTT
many,NA,TRBJ2-1,TRBV29-1,12,CSVEVSYNEQFF,TGCAGCGTTGAAGTATCCTACAATGAGCAGTTCTTC
many,NA,TRBJ2-7,TRBV6-2/TRBV6-3,18,CASSYSRRLGDFLYEQYF,TGTGCCAGCAGTTACTCCCGAAGACTAGGGGACTTCCTATACGAGCAGTACTTC
many,TRBD2,TRBJ2-5,TRBV7-7,16,CASSLGLAGNQETQYF,TGTGCTAGCAGCTTAGGCCTAGCGGGGAACCAAGAGACCCAGTACTTC